Sequencing of this T cell receptor (beta chain) was carried out in a study of PD-L1 blockade in urothelial cancer. Study-wide results and limits: Having blood TCR clonality under the median before treatment predicted better survival.

Generated by immunoSEQ multiplex PCR, the TCRdb table keeps only in-frame clones and is missing some. The sample lists some 50,000 clones, roughly 84% occurring once. Regarding time point: peripheral blood 6 weeks after treatment start. Germline values: CDR1 SNHLY, CDR2 FYNNEI. V lost 4 bases, J lost 3 bases, and 9 bases lay in between. The CDR3 extends over 13 amino acids. As for this clone: Its antigen is not identified.

The sequence came from a man aged 50-59 years with urothelial cancer. The J gene is TRBJ2-5, the V gene TRBV2; no clear D. The material sequenced was PBMCs, taken around atezolizumab (anti-PD-L1) treatment. CDR3 in amino acids: CASSAGPKETQYF. CDR3 DNA: TGTGCCAGCAGTGCCGGTCCCAAAGAGACCCAGTACTTC.